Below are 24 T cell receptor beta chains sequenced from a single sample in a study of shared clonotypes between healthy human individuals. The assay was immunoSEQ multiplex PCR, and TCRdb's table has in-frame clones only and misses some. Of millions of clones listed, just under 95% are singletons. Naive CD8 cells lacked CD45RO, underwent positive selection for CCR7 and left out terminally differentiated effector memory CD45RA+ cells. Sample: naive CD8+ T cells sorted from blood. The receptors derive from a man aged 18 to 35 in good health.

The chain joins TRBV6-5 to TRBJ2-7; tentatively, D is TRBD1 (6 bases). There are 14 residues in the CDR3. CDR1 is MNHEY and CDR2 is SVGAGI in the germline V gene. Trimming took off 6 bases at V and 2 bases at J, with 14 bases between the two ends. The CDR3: CASRPRDTPYEQYF. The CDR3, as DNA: TGTGCCAGCAGACCCCGGGACACCCCCTACGAGCAGTACTTC.

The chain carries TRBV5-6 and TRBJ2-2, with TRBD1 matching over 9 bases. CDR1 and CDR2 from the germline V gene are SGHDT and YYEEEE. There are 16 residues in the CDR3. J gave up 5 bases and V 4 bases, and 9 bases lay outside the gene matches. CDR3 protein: CASSPMGQGWTGELFF. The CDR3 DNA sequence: TGTGCCAGCAGCCCGATGGGACAGGGCTGGACCGGGGAGCTGTTTTTT.

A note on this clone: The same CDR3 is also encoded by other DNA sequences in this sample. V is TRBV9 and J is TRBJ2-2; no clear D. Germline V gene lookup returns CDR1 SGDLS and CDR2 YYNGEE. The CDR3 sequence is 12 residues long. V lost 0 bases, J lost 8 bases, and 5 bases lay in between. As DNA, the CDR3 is TGTGCCAGCAGCGTAGGGTCGGGGGAGCTGTTTTTT. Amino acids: CASSVGSGELFF.

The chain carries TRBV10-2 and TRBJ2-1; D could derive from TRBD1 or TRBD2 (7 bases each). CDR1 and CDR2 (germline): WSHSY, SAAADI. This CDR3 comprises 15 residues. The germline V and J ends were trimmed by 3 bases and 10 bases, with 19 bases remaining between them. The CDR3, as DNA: TGCGCCAGCAGTGATGGGGAGGGGGCGGTCGGGGAGCAGTTCTTC. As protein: CASSDGEGAVGEQFF.

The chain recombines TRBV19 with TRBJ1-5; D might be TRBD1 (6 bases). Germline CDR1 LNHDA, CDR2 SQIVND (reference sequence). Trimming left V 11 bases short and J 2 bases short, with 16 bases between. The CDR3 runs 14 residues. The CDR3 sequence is CASEEGDGNQPQHF. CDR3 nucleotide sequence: TGTGCCTCGGAGGAGGGGGATGGCAATCAGCCCCAGCATTTT.

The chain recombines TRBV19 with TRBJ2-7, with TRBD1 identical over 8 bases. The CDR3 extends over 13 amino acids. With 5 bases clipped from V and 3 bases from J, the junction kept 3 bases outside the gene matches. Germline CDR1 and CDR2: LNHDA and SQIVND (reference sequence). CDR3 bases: TGTGCCAGTAGTTTCGACAGGGGCTACGAGCAGTACTTC. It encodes CASSFDRGYEQYF.

The chain's CDR3 is CASSLGQGISTDTQYF. DNA of the CDR3: TGTGCCAGCAGCCTGGGACAGGGAATTAGCACAGATACGCAGTATTTT. This chain links TRBV11-2 with TRBJ2-3; 9 bases are a match to TRBD1. The CDR3 has 16 residues. The V segment lost 5 bases and the J segment 0 bases; nucleotides outside the gene matches: 6. The germline CDR1 and CDR2 sequences are SGHAT and FQNNGV.

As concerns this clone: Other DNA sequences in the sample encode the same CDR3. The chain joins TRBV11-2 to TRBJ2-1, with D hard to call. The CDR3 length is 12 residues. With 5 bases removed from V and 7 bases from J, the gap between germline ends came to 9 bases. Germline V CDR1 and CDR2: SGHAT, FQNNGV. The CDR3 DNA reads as TGTGCCAGCAGCCTGATTCTTAATGAGCAGTTCTTC. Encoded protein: CASSLILNEQFF.

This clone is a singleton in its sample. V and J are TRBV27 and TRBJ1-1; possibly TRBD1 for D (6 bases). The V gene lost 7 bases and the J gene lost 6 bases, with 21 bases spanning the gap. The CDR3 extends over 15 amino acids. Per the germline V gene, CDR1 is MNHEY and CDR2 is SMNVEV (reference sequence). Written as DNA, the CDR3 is TGTGCCAGCAACCCTAGAGGGGGTCCCGGAGCTGAAGCTTTCTTT. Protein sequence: CASNPRGGPGAEAFF.

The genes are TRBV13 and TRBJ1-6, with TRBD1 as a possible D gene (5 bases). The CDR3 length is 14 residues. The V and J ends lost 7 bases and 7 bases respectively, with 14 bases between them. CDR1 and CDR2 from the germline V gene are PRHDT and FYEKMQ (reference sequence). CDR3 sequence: CASTPGRDNSPLHF. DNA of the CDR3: TGTGCCAGCACCCCGGGGCGGGACAATTCACCCCTCCACTTT.

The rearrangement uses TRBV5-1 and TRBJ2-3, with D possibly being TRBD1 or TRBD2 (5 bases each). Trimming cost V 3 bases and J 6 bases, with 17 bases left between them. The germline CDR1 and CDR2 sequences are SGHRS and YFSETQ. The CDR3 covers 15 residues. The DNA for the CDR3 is TGCGCCAGCAGCTACGGGGCTTACTATAAGGATACGCAGTATTTT. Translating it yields CASSYGAYYKDTQYF. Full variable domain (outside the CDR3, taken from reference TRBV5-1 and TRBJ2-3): KAGVTQTPRYLIKTRGQQVTLSCSPISGHRSVSWYQQTPGQGLQFLFEYFSETQRNKGNFPGRFSGRQFSNSRSEMNVSTLELGDSALYLCASSYGAYYKDTQYFGPGTRLTVL.

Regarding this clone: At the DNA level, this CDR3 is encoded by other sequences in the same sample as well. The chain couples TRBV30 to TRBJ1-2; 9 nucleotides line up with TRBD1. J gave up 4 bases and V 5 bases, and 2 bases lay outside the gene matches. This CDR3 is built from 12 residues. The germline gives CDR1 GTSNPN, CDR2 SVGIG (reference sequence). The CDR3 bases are TGTGCCTGGGCGGGACAGGGCTATGGCTACACCTTC. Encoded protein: CAWAGQGYGYTF.

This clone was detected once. CDR3 amino acids: CASSYPQSTYEQYF. The CDR3 bases are TGTGCCAGCAGTTACCCTCAGAGCACCTACGAGCAGTACTTC. The chain joins TRBV6-6 to TRBJ2-7; D is unresolved. CDR1 MNHNY and CDR2 SVGAGI come from the germline V gene (reference sequence). Trimming removed 2 bases from V and 2 bases from J, with 10 bases in between. CDR3 size: 14 residues.

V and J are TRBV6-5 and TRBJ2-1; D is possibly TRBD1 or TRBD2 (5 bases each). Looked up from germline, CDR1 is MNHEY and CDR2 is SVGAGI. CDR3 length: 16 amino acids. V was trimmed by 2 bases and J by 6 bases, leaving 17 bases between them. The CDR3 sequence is CASSYGRDPRGNEQFF. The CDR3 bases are TGTGCCAGCAGTTACGGCCGGGACCCGAGGGGCAATGAGCAGTTCTTC.

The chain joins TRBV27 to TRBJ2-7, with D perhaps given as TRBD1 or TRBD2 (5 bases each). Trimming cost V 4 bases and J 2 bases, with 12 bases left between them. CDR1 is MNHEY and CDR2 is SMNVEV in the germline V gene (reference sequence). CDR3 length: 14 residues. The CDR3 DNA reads TGTGCCAGCAGTTCCCGGGACCCTCCCTACGAGCAGTACTTC. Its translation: CASSSRDPPYEQYF.

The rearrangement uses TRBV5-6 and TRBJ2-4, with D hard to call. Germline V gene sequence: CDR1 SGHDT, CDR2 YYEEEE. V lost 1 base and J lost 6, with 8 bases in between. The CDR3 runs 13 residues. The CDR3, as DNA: TGTGCCAGCAGCTTGTTTGACACAAACATTCAGTACTTC. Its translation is CASSLFDTNIQYF.

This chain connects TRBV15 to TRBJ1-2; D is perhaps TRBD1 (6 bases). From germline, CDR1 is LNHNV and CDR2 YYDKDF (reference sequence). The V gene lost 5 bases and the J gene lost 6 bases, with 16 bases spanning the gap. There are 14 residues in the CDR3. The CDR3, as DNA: TGTGCCACCAGCCCCGGGCAGGGGTACGATGGCTACACCTTC. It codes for CATSPGQGYDGYTF. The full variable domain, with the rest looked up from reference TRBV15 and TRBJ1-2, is DAMVIQNPRYQVTQFGKPVTLSCSQTLNHNVMYWYQQKSSQAPKLLFHYYDKDFNNEADTPDNFQSRRPNTSFCFLDIRSPGLGDTAMYLCATSPGQGYDGYTFGSGTRLTVV.

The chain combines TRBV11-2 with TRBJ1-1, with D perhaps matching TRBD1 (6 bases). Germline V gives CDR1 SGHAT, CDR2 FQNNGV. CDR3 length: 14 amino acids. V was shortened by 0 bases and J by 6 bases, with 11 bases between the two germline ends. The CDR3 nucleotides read TGTGCCAGCAGCTTAGATCAGGGGTTAGCTGAAGCTTTCTTT. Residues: CASSLDQGLAEAFF.

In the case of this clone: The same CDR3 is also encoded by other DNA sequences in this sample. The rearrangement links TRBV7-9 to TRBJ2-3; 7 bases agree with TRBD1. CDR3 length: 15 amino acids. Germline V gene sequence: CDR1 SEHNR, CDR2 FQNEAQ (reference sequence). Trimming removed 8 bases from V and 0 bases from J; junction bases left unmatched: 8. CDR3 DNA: TGTGCCAGCTCCCCCTCAGGGGGAAGCACAGATACGCAGTATTTT. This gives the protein CASSPSGGSTDTQYF.

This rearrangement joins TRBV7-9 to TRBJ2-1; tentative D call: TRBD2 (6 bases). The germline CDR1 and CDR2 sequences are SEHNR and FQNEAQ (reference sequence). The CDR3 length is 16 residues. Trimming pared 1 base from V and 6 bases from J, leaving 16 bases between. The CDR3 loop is CASSLVGGVGGNEQFF. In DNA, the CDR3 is TGTGCCAGCAGCTTAGTGGGGGGAGTAGGAGGCAATGAGCAGTTCTTC.

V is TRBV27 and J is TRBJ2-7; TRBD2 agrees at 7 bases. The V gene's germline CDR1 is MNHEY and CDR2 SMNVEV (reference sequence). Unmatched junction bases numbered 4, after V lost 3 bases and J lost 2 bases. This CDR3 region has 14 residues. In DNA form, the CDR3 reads TGTGCCAGCAGTTTCGCTAGCGGAACCTACGAGCAGTACTTC. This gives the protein CASSFASGTYEQYF.

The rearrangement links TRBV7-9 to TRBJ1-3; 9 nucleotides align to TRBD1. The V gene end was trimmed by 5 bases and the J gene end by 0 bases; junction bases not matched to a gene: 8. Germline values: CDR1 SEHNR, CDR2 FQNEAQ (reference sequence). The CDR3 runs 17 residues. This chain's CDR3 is CASSADRGKSSGNTIYF. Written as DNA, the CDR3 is TGTGCCAGCAGCGCCGACAGGGGGAAGAGCTCTGGAAACACCATATATTTT. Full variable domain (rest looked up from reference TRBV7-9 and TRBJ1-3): DTGVSQNPRHKITKRGQNVTFRCDPISEHNRLYWYRQTLGQGPEFLTYFQNEAQLEKSRLLSDRFSAERPKGSFSTLEIQRTEQGDSAMYLCASSADRGKSSGNTIYFGEGSWLTVV.

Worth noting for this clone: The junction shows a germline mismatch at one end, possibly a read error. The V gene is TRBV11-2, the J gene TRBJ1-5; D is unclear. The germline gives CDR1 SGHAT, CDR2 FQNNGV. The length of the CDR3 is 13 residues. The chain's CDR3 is CASSLVAGMGLVF. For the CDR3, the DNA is TGTGCCAGCAGCTTAGTGGCTGGGATGGGGTTGGTTTTT.

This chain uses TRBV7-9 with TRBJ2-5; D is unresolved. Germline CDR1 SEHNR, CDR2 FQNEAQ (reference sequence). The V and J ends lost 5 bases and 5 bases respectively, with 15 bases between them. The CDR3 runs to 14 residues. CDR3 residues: CASSPKGSVETQYF. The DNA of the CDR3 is TGTGCCAGCAGCCCAAAGGGCTCCGTCGAGACCCAGTACTTC. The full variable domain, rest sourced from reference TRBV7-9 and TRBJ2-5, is DTGVSQNPRHKITKRGQNVTFRCDPISEHNRLYWYRQTLGQGPEFLTYFQNEAQLEKSRLLSDRFSAERPKGSFSTLEIQRTEQGDSAMYLCASSPKGSVETQYFGPGTRLLVL.